This note documents a single T cell receptor (beta chain) sequence. This entry belongs to a study of control samples from healthy donors and cancer patients. From germline, CDR1 is LNHDA and CDR2 SQIVND (reference sequence). Trimming took 0 bases from V and 1 from J, leaving 8 bases between them. This CDR3 has 15 amino acids. Sequenced by immunoSEQ multiplex PCR; TCRdb stores in-frame clones only, minus some. Here the sample spans 110,000 to 150,000 clones, 89% being singletons. This TCR came from a man younger than 40 in good health. The rearrangement uses TRBV19 and TRBJ2-3; no clear D. Sequenced: blood. CDR3 sequence: CASSIDYTGTDTQYF. CDR3 nucleotide sequence: TGTGCCAGTAGTATAGATTACACGGGCACAGATACGCAGTATTTT.